This entry is about one TCR beta chain. The assay was immunoSEQ multiplex PCR, and TCRdb's table has in-frame clones only and misses some. This table has about 350,000 clones, more than 70% appearing once. This entry belongs to a study of blood T cell repertoires in COVID-19. Study in general: Sources were T cells, B-cell-depleted T cells, or PBMCs; the material itself was cDNA or gDNA.

Germline loops: CDR1 SGDLS, CDR2 YYNGEE. V trimming: 3 bases; J trimming: 7 bases; junction bases outside the gene matches: 18. The CDR3 has 18 amino acids. The receptor comes from a woman in her fifties or sixties with COVID-19, enrolled during active disease. The specimen sequenced was peripheral blood. The J gene is TRBJ1-4, the V gene TRBV9, with 7 bases aligning to TRBD1. The DNA for the CDR3 is TGTGCCAGCAGCGGTTACACAGGGGAAGGGAAGCAGGGTGAAAAACTGTTTTTT. It codes for CASSGYTGEGKQGEKLFF.